This T cell receptor (beta chain) originates from a study of control samples from healthy donors and cancer patients. The data were produced by immunoSEQ multiplex PCR, yet TCRdb's version contains in-frame clones alone and is incomplete. Of about 180,000 clones listed, 90% are singletons. This clone has a single count. Germline CDR1 reads MNHEY; CDR2 reads SVGEGT. Unmatched junction bases numbered 3, after V lost 2 bases and J lost 2 bases. The CDR3 covers 15 residues. The J gene is TRBJ2-5, the V gene TRBV6-2 or TRBV6-3; 9 bases align to TRBD2. This TCR came from a woman in her fifties or sixties in good health. Input material: blood. CDR3 loop: CASSYGGRGQETQYF. The CDR3 DNA follows: TGTGCCAGCAGTTACGGCGGGAGGGGGCAAGAGACCCAGTACTTC.